Each of the 29 T cell receptor beta chains below was sequenced from the same sample in a study of cytomegalovirus exposure and HLA in healthy donors. Use of 60 Vbeta and 13 Jbeta primers characterized the PCR. Repertoires were generated with immunoSEQ multiplex PCR, while TCRdb's copy carries only in-frame clones and drops some. The table has some 120,000 clones, more than 75% seen once. The sample was PBMCs. Every receptor here comes from a man aged 18-30 years in good health and CMV-seronegative.

The chain combines TRBV19 with TRBJ1-1; the D gene is possibly TRBD1 (6 bases). Germline values: CDR1 LNHDA, CDR2 SQIVND (reference sequence). The length of the CDR3 is 16 residues. V shed 5 bases and J shed 4 bases, with 20 bases lying between them. The CDR3, as DNA: TGTGCCAGTAGTGAGGACCCTCAGGGGTGGGGCACTGAAGCTTTCTTT. Protein: CASSEDPQGWGTEAFF.

The chain is built from TRBV28 and TRBJ2-7; perhaps TRBD2 as D (6 bases). V lost 11 bases and J lost 2, with 13 bases in between. The germline gives CDR1 MDHEN, CDR2 SYDVKM. This CDR3 has 12 amino acids. The CDR3 here is CASGTGAYEQYF. The DNA of the CDR3 is TGTGCCTCAGGGACGGGGGCCTACGAGCAGTACTTC.

The chain carries TRBV5-1 and TRBJ1-3, with D perhaps TRBD1 (5 bases). V lost 2 bases to trimming and J lost 4 bases, with 10 bases between them. Germline lookup yields CDR1 SGHRS and CDR2 YFSETQ. The CDR3 covers 14 residues. The CDR3 region has the DNA TGCGCCAGCAGCTTAGGGGTATCAGGAAACACCATATATTTT. It codes for CASSLGVSGNTIYF.

V is TRBV6-4 and J is TRBJ2-3; 9 positions agree with TRBD2. This CDR3 region has 15 residues. The trim removed 3 bases at V and 5 bases at J, leaving 6 bases unmatched. Germline V CDR1 and CDR2: MRHNA, SNTAGT. The CDR3 spells CASSEVAGGQDTQYF. The CDR3 DNA reads TGTGCCAGCAGTGAGGTCGCGGGGGGGCAAGATACGCAGTATTTT.

The rearrangement links TRBV6-5 to TRBJ2-5, with 10 nucleotides matching TRBD2. Germline CDR1 MNHEY, CDR2 SVGAGI. The trim removed 5 bases at V and 3 bases at J, leaving 6 bases unmatched. The CDR3 sequence is 15 residues long. CDR3 sequence reads: CASSRGLAAKETQYF. The CDR3 DNA sequence: TGTGCCAGCAGTCGCGGACTAGCGGCTAAAGAGACCCAGTACTTC.

The J gene is TRBJ2-2, the V gene TRBV11-2; 7 nucleotides align to TRBD2. The V segment lost 5 bases and the J segment 5 bases; nucleotides outside the gene matches: 5. This CDR3 is built from 14 residues. The germline V gene has CDR1 SGHAT and CDR2 FQNNGV. CDR3 sequence (DNA): TGTGCCAGCAGCCTGAGCGGGGTAACCGGGGAGCTGTTTTTT. Translating it yields CASSLSGVTGELFF.

The rearrangement uses TRBV9 and TRBJ2-1, with 8 bases that match TRBD2. CDR3 length equals 15 residues. CDR1 and CDR2 (germline): SGDLS, YYNGEE. V gave up 3 bases and J gave up 2 bases; unmatched junction bases: 4. This chain's CDR3 is CASSAGGAAYNEQFF. Written as DNA, the CDR3 is TGTGCCAGCAGCGCCGGGGGGGCAGCCTACAATGAGCAGTTCTTC.

This sequence joins TRBV6-1 and TRBJ1-3, with 7 bases matching TRBD1. The CDR3 covers 17 residues. Germline CDR1 reads MNHNS; CDR2 reads SASEGT. The junction had 13 bases not matched to a gene; V was cut back by 4 bases and J by 4 bases. The CDR3 sequence: CASSAYFDRVYGNTIYF. CDR3 nucleotide sequence: TGTGCCAGCAGTGCATACTTCGACAGGGTTTACGGAAACACCATATATTTT.

This clone has only one observation. The chain uses TRBV19 and TRBJ1-6, with D tentatively TRBD1 (5 bases). Germline CDR1 and CDR2: LNHDA and SQIVND (reference sequence). The V end lost 2 bases, the J end lost 0 bases, and 11 bases lay between the germline ends. The CDR3 runs 17 residues. The CDR3: CASSIPGHSSYNSPLHF. In DNA form, the CDR3 reads TGTGCCAGTAGTATACCCGGACACAGCTCCTATAATTCACCCCTCCACTTT.

The chain employs TRBV6-5 and TRBJ2-5; 9 bases fit TRBD2. V trimming: 10 bases; J trimming: 7 bases; junction bases outside the gene matches: 16. The CDR3 is 15 amino acids. Germline V CDR1 and CDR2: MNHEY, SVGAGI. CDR3 region: CATRTVSGGIWTQYF. The CDR3 DNA follows: TGTGCCACCCGGACTGTGAGCGGGGGGATCTGGACCCAGTACTTC.

The rearrangement uses TRBV5-1 and TRBJ1-1; no firm D call. The CDR3 has 14 amino acids. V lost 1 base, J lost 3 bases, and 10 bases lay in between. Germline CDR1 is SGHRS and CDR2 is YFSETQ. The CDR3 loop is CASSLSTDDTEAFF. The CDR3, as DNA: TGCGCCAGCAGCTTGTCAACAGACGACACTGAAGCTTTCTTT.

This clone was seen a few times. This chain connects TRBV7-2 to TRBJ2-2; 7 positions agree with TRBD2. Germline CDR1 is SGHTA and CDR2 is FQGNSA. V lost 3 bases, J lost 5 bases, and 6 bases stayed unmatched. This CDR3 has 15 amino acids. The CDR3 here is CASSFRRGGTGELFF. DNA of the CDR3: TGTGCCAGCAGCTTTCGCCGGGGAGGGACCGGGGAGCTGTTTTTT. Supplemented by reference TRBV7-2 and TRBJ2-2, the full variable domain reads GAGVSQSPSNKVTEKGKDVELRCDPISGHTALYWYRQSLGQGLEFLIYFQGNSAPDKSGLPSDRFSAERTGGSVSTLTIQRTQQEDSAVYLCASSFRRGGTGELFFGEGSRLTVL.

The chain uses TRBV27 and TRBJ2-4; TRBD2 aligns across 10 bases. This CDR3 is 16 amino acids long. Germline lookup yields CDR1 MNHEY and CDR2 SMNVEV (reference sequence). J gave up 0 bases and V 5 bases, and 4 bases lay outside the gene matches. The CDR3: CASSALAGVAKNIQYF. Here the CDR3 DNA reads TGTGCCAGCAGTGCGCTAGCGGGGGTAGCCAAAAACATTCAGTACTTC.

The DNA of the CDR3 is TGTGCCAGCAGTGACATAGCGGGGGCTAGCACAGATACGCAGTATTTT. Its translation: CASSDIAGASTDTQYF. The gene calls are TRBV7-9 and TRBJ2-3; 9 bases match TRBD2. V dropped 6 bases and J dropped 0; count of bases not matched to a gene: 7. Germline V CDR1 and CDR2: SEHNR, FQNEAQ (reference sequence). The CDR3 consists of 16 residues.

In this sample, this clone turned up many times. The rearrangement links TRBV7-6 to TRBJ2-7; 8 bases match TRBD2. The trim removed 1 base at V and 6 bases at J, leaving 8 bases unmatched. The germline gives CDR1 SGHVS, CDR2 FNYEAQ. The CDR3 sequence is 15 residues long. The CDR3 loop reads CASSLGSGGVGEQYF. CDR3 DNA sequence: TGTGCCAGCAGCTTAGGTTCCGGGGGGGTAGGCGAGCAGTACTTC.

This rearrangement joins TRBV5-1 to TRBJ1-1, with TRBD1 as a possible D gene (5 bases). Germline assignment: CDR1 SGHRS and CDR2 YFSETQ. The CDR3 has 13 amino acids. Trimming left V 3 bases short and J 3 bases short, with 9 bases between. CDR3 protein: CASSYRGDTEAFF. CDR3 bases: TGCGCCAGCAGCTATCGGGGGGACACTGAAGCTTTCTTT.

The V and J genes are TRBV11-2 and TRBJ1-1; no clear D. The germline CDR1 and CDR2 sequences are SGHAT and FQNNGV. The V gene lost 5 bases and the J gene lost 8 bases, with 15 bases spanning the gap. This CDR3 region has 13 residues. CDR3: CASSLGSPREAFF. CDR3 DNA sequence: TGTGCCAGCAGCCTCGGTTCTCCGAGAGAAGCTTTCTTT.

V and J are TRBV2 and TRBJ2-1; 7 bases match TRBD1. The CDR3 extends over 14 amino acids. The trim removed 6 bases at V and 2 bases at J, leaving 4 bases unmatched. CDR1 SNHLY and CDR2 FYNNEI come from the germline V gene. For the CDR3, the DNA is TGTGCCAGCAGAACCGGGACAGCCTACAATGAGCAGTTCTTC. Protein product: CASRTGTAYNEQFF. Full variable domain (remainder filled in from reference TRBV2 and TRBJ2-1): EPEVTQTPSHQVTQMGQEVILRCVPISNHLYFYWYRQILGQKVEFLVSFYNNEISEKSEIFDDQFSVERPDGSNFTLKIRSTKLEDSAMYFCASRTGTAYNEQFFGPGTRLTVL.

The rearrangement uses TRBV5-1 and TRBJ2-4; the D gene is possibly TRBD2 (6 bases). The CDR3 is made up of 13 amino acids. The ends were cut back, 3 bases at V and 12 bases at J, with 16 bases in the middle. Germline CDR1 and CDR2: SGHRS and YFSETQ. CDR3 nucleotides: TGCGCCAGCAGCTCATTGCCCTGGGAGGCTCAGTACTTC. Amino acid sequence: CASSSLPWEAQYF.

This clone was observed a single time. The genes are TRBV5-4 and TRBJ1-2; 11 nucleotides agree with TRBD1. From germline, CDR1 is SGHNT and CDR2 YYREEE (reference sequence). The length of the CDR3 is 14 residues. V gave up 7 bases and J gave up 3 bases; unmatched junction bases: 5. The CDR3, as DNA: TGTGCCAGCCGCGGGGGACAGGGGGACTATGGCTACACCTTC. Translation: CASRGGQGDYGYTF. Based on the CDR3 plus reference TRBV5-4 and TRBJ1-2, the full variable domain is ETGVTQSPTHLIKTRGQQVTLRCSSQSGHNTVSWYQQALGQGPQFIFQYYREEENGRGNFPPRFSGLQFPNYSSELNVNALELDDSALYLCASRGGQGDYGYTFGSGTRLTVV.

This chain links TRBV7-2 with TRBJ1-2; D unclear. Trimming cost V 1 base and J 0 bases, with 12 bases left between them. This CDR3 has 16 residues. Germline V CDR1 and CDR2: SGHTA, FQGNSA. CDR3 sequence (DNA): TGTGCCAGCAGCTTAGTCGGGGAGGCGCCTAACTATGGCTACACCTTC. Its protein is CASSLVGEAPNYGYTF.

This rearrangement joins TRBV14 to TRBJ1-2, with D hard to call. This CDR3 has 12 amino acids. Germline CDR1 is SGHDN and CDR2 is FVKESK. V was shortened by 1 base and J by 9 bases, with 9 bases between the two germline ends. CDR3 in DNA: TGTGCCAGCAGCCAAGTTGAATCTAGCTACACCTTC. Amino acids: CASSQVESSYTF. Using reference TRBV14 and TRBJ1-2 for the parts outside the CDR3, the full variable domain is EAGVTQFPSHSVIEKGQTVTLRCDPISGHDNLYWYRRVMGKEIKFLLHFVKESKQDESGMPNNRFLAERTGGTYSTLKVQPAELEDSGVYFCASSQVESSYTFGSGTRLTVV.

The table lists this clone with a few counts. The rearrangement links TRBV6-6 to TRBJ2-7; maybe TRBD1 (5 bases). The germline V gene has CDR1 MNHNY and CDR2 SVGAGI (reference sequence). The CDR3 consists of 15 residues. The V and J ends lost 5 bases and 2 bases respectively, with 16 bases between them. The CDR3: CASSPSPGWTYEQYF. CDR3 DNA: TGTGCCAGCAGTCCGTCCCCAGGGTGGACCTACGAGCAGTACTTC.

This rearrangement joins TRBV13 to TRBJ2-1; 9 bases line up with TRBD1. From germline, CDR1 is PRHDT and CDR2 FYEKMQ (reference sequence). The CDR3 length is 16 residues. Trimming cost V 1 base and J 5 bases; bases outside gene matches: 6. The CDR3 region has the DNA TGTGCCAGCAGCTTAGAGGGACAGGGATCCGACAATGAGCAGTTCTTC. Protein: CASSLEGQGSDNEQFF.

In DNA form, the CDR3 reads TGTGCCAGCAGTGGAGGTCAGGGGTTTTTCTATGGCTACACCTTC. Translated, it gives CASSGGQGFFYGYTF. The rearrangement uses TRBV2 and TRBJ1-2; tentative D call: TRBD1 (6 bases). This CDR3 region has 15 residues. Per the germline V gene, CDR1 is SNHLY and CDR2 is FYNNEI. The ends were cut back, 4 bases at V and 4 bases at J, with 16 bases in the middle.

J is TRBJ1-2 and V is TRBV25-1; a possible D gene is TRBD1 (5 bases). V lost 3 bases and J lost 1, with 9 bases in between. CDR3 length: 14 residues. Germline CDR1 reads MGHDK; CDR2 reads SYGVNS. The CDR3 sequence: CASSERGFNYGYTF. The CDR3, as DNA: TGTGCCAGCAGTGAGCGGGGGTTTAACTATGGCTACACCTTC.

The chain employs TRBV7-6 and TRBJ2-1; D perhaps matches TRBD2 (6 bases). Germline V lookup: CDR1 SGHVS, CDR2 FNYEAQ. This CDR3 is 15 amino acids long. V was shortened by 5 bases and J by 8 bases, with 19 bases between the two germline ends. CDR3 region: CASSPQPTSIHEQFF. Written as DNA, the CDR3 is TGTGCCAGCAGCCCCCAACCTACTAGCATCCATGAGCAGTTCTTC.

The chain recombines TRBV9 with TRBJ2-3, with 9 bases identical to TRBD2. The CDR3 loop spans 16 amino acids. Per the germline V gene, CDR1 is SGDLS and CDR2 is YYNGEE. J was trimmed by 4 bases and V by 3 bases; bases with no gene match: 9. CDR3 region: CASSGGIGGGADTQYF. CDR3 nucleotide sequence: TGTGCCAGCAGCGGAGGCATCGGCGGGGGGGCAGATACGCAGTATTTT.

The chain joins TRBV7-9 to TRBJ1-6, with 8 nucleotides matching TRBD1. Germline V gives CDR1 SEHNR, CDR2 FQNEAQ (reference sequence). The CDR3 length is 14 residues. V trimming: 1 base; J trimming: 7 bases; junction bases outside the gene matches: 0. CDR3 amino acids: CASSLGTGNSPLHF. The CDR3 nucleotides read TGTGCCAGCAGCTTAGGGACAGGGAATTCACCCCTCCACTTT.